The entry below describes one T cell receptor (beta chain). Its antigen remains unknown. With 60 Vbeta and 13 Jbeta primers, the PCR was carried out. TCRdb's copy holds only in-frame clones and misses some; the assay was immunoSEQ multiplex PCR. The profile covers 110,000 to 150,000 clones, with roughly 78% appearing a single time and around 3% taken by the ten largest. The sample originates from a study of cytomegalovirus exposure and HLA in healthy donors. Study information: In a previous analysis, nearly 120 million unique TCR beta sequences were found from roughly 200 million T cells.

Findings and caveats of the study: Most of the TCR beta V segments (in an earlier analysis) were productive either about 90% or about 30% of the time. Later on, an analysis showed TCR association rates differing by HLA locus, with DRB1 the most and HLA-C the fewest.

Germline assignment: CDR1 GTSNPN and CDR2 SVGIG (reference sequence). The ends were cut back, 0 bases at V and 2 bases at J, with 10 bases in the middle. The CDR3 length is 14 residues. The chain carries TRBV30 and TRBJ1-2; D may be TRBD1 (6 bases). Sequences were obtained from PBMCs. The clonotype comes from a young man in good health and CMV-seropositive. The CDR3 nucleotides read TGTGCCTGGAGTGTCCGGGGGGCCAACTATGGCTACACCTTC. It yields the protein CAWSVRGANYGYTF.